This T cell receptor beta chain came from a study of spatial heterogeneity in lung cancer. Study summary: Strong correlation linked TCR transcript counts in tumor regions to a T cell module score derived from matched bulk RNA-seq. The mean occurrence of each unique TCR and UMI combination in raw reads exceeded 8.5.

This clonotype is medium-sized. Its antigen is unidentified. In germline, CDR1 is MNHNY, CDR2 SVGAGI (reference sequence). The CDR3 consists of 15 residues. The trim removed 10 bases at V and 1 base at J, leaving 9 bases unmatched. Findings and limits, study-wide: It was found that expanded intratumoral alpha and beta TCR counts tracked tumor mutation counts. There was tracking of ubiquitous and regional nonsynonymous mutations by the respective counts of ubiquitous and regional expanded TCRs.

As for time point: sample taken at primary tumor resection. There were 65 or so donors, all of them untreated patients with early-stage non-small cell lung cancer. TCRdb called the 5' RACE reads again in MiXCR, with one record for every CDR3 protein. The sample shows about 1,400 distinct CDR3 sequences, roughly 9.8% of them seen only once. This material consisted of lung tumor tissue, taken at surgery. This chain connects TRBV6-6 to TRBJ2-2; 7 bases match TRBD1. This TCR was recovered from a female donor with early-stage non-small cell lung cancer. The CDR3 bases are TGTGCCACAGGGGGTCGAGGGGGGAACACCGGGGAGCTGTTTTTT. The encoded protein is CATGGRGGNTGELFF.